This T cell receptor beta chain appears in the sequencing data of a study of cytomegalovirus exposure and HLA in healthy donors. Study in general: Earlier findings included approximately 120 million unique TCR beta sequences obtained from 150 million to 200 million T cells. A data release that came early held 80 million or so unique TCRs from HLA-typed donors. Study-wide results and limits: In a later analysis, CMV-associated beta chains were mostly HLA-associated, it appeared. In a later analysis, TCR beta V- and J-gene trimming was associated with a missense DCLRE1C variant.

Germline CDR1 reads SGHRS; CDR2 reads YFSETQ. This CDR3 is built from 14 residues. V lost 5 bases to trimming and J lost 8 bases; unmatched junction nucleotides: 10. For this clone: Its antigen is unknown.

PCR involved 60 Vbeta and 13 Jbeta primers. Only in-frame clones appear in the TCRdb table, and some are missing; sequencing was by immunoSEQ multiplex PCR. The table shows some 140,000 clones, with 50% to 75% occurring only once. This TCR came from a woman between 40 and 50 years old in good health and CMV-seronegative. The chain has TRBV5-1 and TRBJ1-2; 9 nucleotides agree with TRBD1. The material sequenced was PBMCs. The CDR3 spells CASSQPGQGGGYTF. The CDR3 bases are TGCGCCAGCAGTCAGCCGGGACAGGGAGGGGGCTACACCTTC.